In this sample, the clone carrying this TCR beta chain turned up many times. Its target is unknown. 5'RACE, which relied on constant-segment primers, yielded TCR alpha and TCR beta cDNA libraries carrying sample barcodes and UMIs. TCRdb re-called the 5' RACE reads through MiXCR, storing one row per CDR3 protein. The sample has under 250,000 distinct CDR3 sequences, 8% to 10% seen once; the top ten hold 20% to 25%. This sample is drawn from a study of T-cell memory formation after mild COVID-19. Study observations and caveats: Contracting CD4+ clones sat mainly in CM and EM; CD8+ in EMRA. Pre-infection memory harbored some responding clones, suggesting cross-reactive memory joined.

Trimming left V 2 bases short and J 0 bases short, with 5 bases between. The CDR3 runs 13 residues. Germline assignment: CDR1 SGHRS and CDR2 YFSETQ. The receptor was isolated from a man younger than 30 who had mild COVID-19 (a few samples of this study predate the infection). Cell type and time point are not known. Material: PBMCs or a T cell subset sorted from them (not recorded which). This sequence joins TRBV5-1 and TRBJ1-2; D unresolved. The CDR3 sequence is CASSFSANYGYTF. CDR3 DNA: TGCGCCAGCAGCTTCTCAGCTAACTATGGCTACACCTTC.